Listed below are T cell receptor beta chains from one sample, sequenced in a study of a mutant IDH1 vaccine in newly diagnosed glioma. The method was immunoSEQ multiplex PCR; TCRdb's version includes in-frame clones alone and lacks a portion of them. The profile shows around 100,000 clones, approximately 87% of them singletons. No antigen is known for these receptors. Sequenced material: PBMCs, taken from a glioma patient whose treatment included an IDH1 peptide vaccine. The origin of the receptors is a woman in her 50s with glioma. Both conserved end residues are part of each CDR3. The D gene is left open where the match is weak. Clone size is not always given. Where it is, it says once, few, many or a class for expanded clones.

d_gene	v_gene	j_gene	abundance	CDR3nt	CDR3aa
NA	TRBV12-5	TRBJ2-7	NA	TGTGCTAGTGCCTTGGGGCACCGCCTATCCTACGAGCAGTACTTC	CASALGHRLSYEQYF
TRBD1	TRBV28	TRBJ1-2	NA	TGTGCCAGCAGATCGGACAGGGAGTGGCAAGGCTACACCTTC	CASRSDREWQGYTF
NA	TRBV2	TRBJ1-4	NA	TGTGCCAGCAGTGAACCTCGGGGCTTGAGGGATGAAAAACTGTTTTTT	CASSEPRGLRDEKLFF
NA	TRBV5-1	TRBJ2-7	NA	TGCGCCAGCAGCCCCGGACCTGATGCAACCTACGAGCAGTACTTC	CASSPGPDATYEQYF
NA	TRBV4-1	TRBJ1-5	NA	TGCGCCAGCAGCCAAGATTCAGGCCTCGGTCAGCCCCAGCATTTT	CASSQDSGLGQPQHF
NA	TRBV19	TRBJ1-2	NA	TGTGCCAGTACCTCACAGCCGCTTTCCTCCTATGGCTACACCTTC	CASTSQPLSSYGYTF
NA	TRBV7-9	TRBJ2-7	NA	TGTGCCAGCAGCTTAAAAACTAGCCGATCCTACGAGCAGTACTTC	CASSLKTSRSYEQYF
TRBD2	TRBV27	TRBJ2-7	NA	TGTGCCAGCAGTCCCCAGACTAGCGGGAGCCCCATAGTGGGCTACGAGCAGTACTTC	CASSPQTSGSPIVGYEQYF
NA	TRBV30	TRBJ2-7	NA	TGTGCCTGGAGGGACAGAACCTACGAGCAGTACTTC	CAWRDRTYEQYF
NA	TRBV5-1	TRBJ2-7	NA	TGCGCCAGCAGCTGGGTGACAGGCAGCTCCTACGAGCAGTACTTC	CASSWVTGSSYEQYF
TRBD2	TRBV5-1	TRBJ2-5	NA	TGCGCCAGCAGTAGCGCCGGGACTAGCAGAGAGACCCAGTACTTC	CASSSAGTSRETQYF
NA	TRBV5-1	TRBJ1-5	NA	TGCGCCAGCAGCCCAGGAACCTCCGACAATCAGCCCCAGCATTTT	CASSPGTSDNQPQHF
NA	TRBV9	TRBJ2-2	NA	TGTGCCAGCAGCATGACCCCGGCGGCGAACACCGGGGAGCTGTTTTTT	CASSMTPAANTGELFF
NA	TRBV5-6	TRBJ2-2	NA	TGTGCCAGCAGCTTGGGGAGGGGAAACACCGGGGAGCTGTTTTTT	CASSLGRGNTGELFF
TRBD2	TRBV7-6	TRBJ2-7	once	TGTGCCAGCAGCTTAGCTCGAAGCGGGGCTCCCTACGAGCAGTACTTC	CASSLARSGAPYEQYF
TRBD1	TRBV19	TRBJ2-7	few	TGTGCCAGTAGACATAGACAGGGGGCCTACGAGCAGTACTTC	CASRHRQGAYEQYF
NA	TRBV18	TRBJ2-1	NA	TGTGCCAGCTCACCACCGTCCAGCCGAAACAATGAGCAGTTCTTC	CASSPPSSRNNEQFF